These 15 T cell receptor beta chains originate from one sample sequenced in a study of blood T cells in healthy people across ages. It was with a sample-barcoded 5' primer and a J-beta primer mix that a second PCR of about 6 to 12 cycles was run. TCRdb independently ran MiXCR on the 5' RACE reads; one entry per CDR3 protein. In the table there are about 1.7 million distinct CDR3 sequences, about 28% of which are singletons. The sample was blood. Source of these receptors: a woman aged 25 to 39 in good health.

The chain has TRBV15 and TRBJ2-7; D is unclear. Germline CDR1 is LNHNV and CDR2 is YYDKDF (reference sequence). V lost 0 bases to trimming and J lost 3 bases, with 9 bases between them. The CDR3 is 14 residues long. This chain's CDR3 is CATSRDLGGYEQYF. CDR3 in DNA: TGTGCCACCAGCAGAGATTTGGGCGGCTACGAGCAGTACTTC.

This clonotype was observed a handful of times. The chain links TRBV3-1 to TRBJ2-7; D tentatively fits TRBD1 or TRBD2 (5 bases each). Per germline, CDR1 LGHDT and CDR2 YNNKEL (reference sequence). The CDR3 runs 16 residues. Trimming removed 3 bases from V and 2 bases from J, with 17 bases in between. For the CDR3, the DNA is TGTGCCAGCAGCCAGCCCGGGGACCAACCACCCTACGAGCAGTACTTC. Translated: CASSQPGDQPPYEQYF.

This clonotype was detected ten times or more. The chain combines TRBV7-9 with TRBJ2-5; D is unclear. Trimming stripped 5 bases from V and 1 base from J, with 5 bases between. In germline, CDR1 is SEHNR, CDR2 FQNEAQ (reference sequence). This CDR3 is built from 12 residues. The CDR3 loop reads CASSRFQETQYF. Here the CDR3 DNA reads TGTGCCAGCAGCCGTTTCCAAGAGACCCAGTACTTC.

The chain employs TRBV20-1 and TRBJ2-2; 10 nucleotides match TRBD2. Germline V gene data show CDR1 as DFQATT and CDR2 as SNEGSKA (reference sequence). This CDR3 comprises 16 residues. V was clipped by 7 bases and J by 8 bases; unmatched bases: 16. The CDR3 protein is CSVSSLAGAGEGELFF. CDR3 DNA sequence: TGCAGTGTATCCTCCCTAGCGGGAGCCGGGGAAGGGGAGCTGTTTTTT.

This chain joins TRBV12-3 or TRBV12-4 and TRBJ2-5, with a possible D match to TRBD2 (6 bases). This CDR3 contains 12 residues. The CDR3 is CATGRGFETQYF. CDR3 DNA: TGTGCTACAGGCCGGGGGTTTGAGACCCAGTACTTC.

Ten or more counts support this clonotype. The V gene is TRBV9, the J gene TRBJ2-1; D possibly corresponds to TRBD2 (6 bases). Looked up from germline, CDR1 is SGDLS and CDR2 is YYNGEE. Trimming took off 4 bases at V and 12 bases at J, with 23 bases between the two ends. This CDR3 comprises 15 residues. CDR3 nucleotides: TGTGCCAGCAGCCCCGGCGGTAGCGGTGGATTGGTGCAGTTCTTC. Translated: CASSPGGSGGLVQFF.

This clonotype has more than one count but fewer than ten. This sequence joins TRBV2 and TRBJ2-1; D may match TRBD1 or TRBD2 (5 bases each). The CDR3 has 14 amino acids. CDR1 is SNHLY, CDR2 FYNNEI, per germline. Between the trimmed V and J ends, which lost 4 bases and 7 bases, there was a span of 14 bases. CDR3 amino acids: CASSGGEITNEQFF. CDR3 coding DNA: TGTGCCAGCAGTGGAGGGGAGATCACTAATGAGCAGTTCTTC.

This clonotype came up a few times. The chain carries TRBV7-2 and TRBJ2-7; no clear D. V was shortened by 1 base and J by 1 base, with 11 bases between the two germline ends. The CDR3 has 15 amino acids. Germline CDR1 reads SGHTA; CDR2 reads FQGNSA. The CDR3 region is CTSSLEYGRSYEQYF. CDR3 DNA sequence: TGTACCAGCAGCTTAGAGTACGGCAGATCCTACGAGCAGTACTTC.

Comments on this clonotype: Mismatch with germline at one junction end may stem from a read error. CDR3 in DNA: TGTGTCAGCAGTGAAGAAGGTCTCGCGAACACCGGGGAGCTGTTTTTT. Its translation: CVSSEEGLANTGELFF. The rearrangement joins TRBV2 to TRBJ2-2, with unresolved D. The CDR3 consists of 16 residues. Germline V gene data show CDR1 as SNHLY and CDR2 as FYNNEI.

CDR3 nucleotides: TGCAGCGTTGGCCCTATATTACGAGAGACCCAGTACTTC. Its protein product is CSVGPILRETQYF. The V call is TRBV29-1, the J call TRBJ2-5; D remains ambiguous. V lost 4 bases and J 4 bases, leaving 13 bases between the germline ends. Germline V gene lookup returns CDR1 SQVTM and CDR2 ANQGSEA. CDR3 length: 13 amino acids.

The V and J genes are TRBV7-2 and TRBJ1-2, with unresolved D. Germline values: CDR1 SGHTA, CDR2 FQGNSA. The CDR3 has 15 residues. V was cut by 0 bases and J by 7 bases, with 15 bases left in between. CDR3 residues: CASSLASRGRGGYTF. CDR3 DNA sequence: TGTGCCAGCAGCTTAGCATCGCGAGGGCGCGGTGGCTACACCTTC.

This clonotype came up a few times. This chain links TRBV9 with TRBJ2-1, with D perhaps TRBD2 (5 bases). The CDR3 contains 15 residues. Trimming stripped 4 bases from V and 12 bases from J, with 23 bases between. Germline V gene lookup returns CDR1 SGDLS and CDR2 YYNGEE. The CDR3 sequence: CASSPRGQDVDRQFF. In DNA, the CDR3 is TGTGCCAGCAGCCCCCGAGGGCAGGACGTCGATCGGCAGTTCTTC.

The J gene is TRBJ2-1, the V gene TRBV12-3 or TRBV12-4, with 10 bases that match TRBD1. Unmatched junction bases numbered 4, after V lost 3 bases and J lost 5 bases. The CDR3 contains 15 residues. CDR3 nucleotide sequence: TGTGCCAGCAGTTTGGGACAGGGGAATAACAATGAGCAGTTCTTC. As protein: CASSLGQGNNNEQFF.

This chain joins TRBV9 and TRBJ1-4, with D tentatively TRBD1 (5 bases). Germline values: CDR1 SGDLS, CDR2 YYNGEE. V was trimmed by 3 bases and J by 2 bases, leaving 11 bases between them. There are 15 residues in the CDR3. CDR3 nucleotides: TGTGCCAGCAGCGGGGGGGGAACCACTAATGAAAAACTGTTTTTT. It specifies CASSGGGTTNEKLFF. The variable domain in full, with the rest retrieved from reference TRBV9 and TRBJ1-4, is DSGVTQTPKHLITATGQRVTLRCSPRSGDLSVYWYQQSLDQGLQFLIQYYNGEERAKGNILERFSAQQFPDLHSELNLSSLELGDSALYFCASSGGGTTNEKLFFGSGTQLSVL.

There are a few counts of this clonotype. This chain connects TRBV12-3 or TRBV12-4 to TRBJ2-7; 9 nucleotides line up with TRBD2. The CDR3 covers 15 residues. After removal of 6 bases from V and 6 bases from J, the junction contained 12 bases not matched to a gene. The CDR3 loop reads CASRAGGLAIFEQYF. In DNA, the CDR3 is TGTGCCAGCAGAGCCGGTGGACTAGCGATATTCGAGCAGTACTTC.